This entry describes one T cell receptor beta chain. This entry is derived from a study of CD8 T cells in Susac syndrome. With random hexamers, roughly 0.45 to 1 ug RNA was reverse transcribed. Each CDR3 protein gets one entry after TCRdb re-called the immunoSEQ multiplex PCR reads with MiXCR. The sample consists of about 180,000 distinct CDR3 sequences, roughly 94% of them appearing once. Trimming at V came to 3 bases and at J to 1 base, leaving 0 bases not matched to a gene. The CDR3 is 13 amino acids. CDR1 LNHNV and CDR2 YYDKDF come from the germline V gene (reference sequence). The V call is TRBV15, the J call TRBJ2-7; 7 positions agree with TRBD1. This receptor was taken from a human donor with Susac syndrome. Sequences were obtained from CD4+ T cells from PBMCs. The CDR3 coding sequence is TGTGCCACCAGCAGGACAGGGTCCTACGAGCAGTACTTC. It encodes CATSRTGSYEQYF.